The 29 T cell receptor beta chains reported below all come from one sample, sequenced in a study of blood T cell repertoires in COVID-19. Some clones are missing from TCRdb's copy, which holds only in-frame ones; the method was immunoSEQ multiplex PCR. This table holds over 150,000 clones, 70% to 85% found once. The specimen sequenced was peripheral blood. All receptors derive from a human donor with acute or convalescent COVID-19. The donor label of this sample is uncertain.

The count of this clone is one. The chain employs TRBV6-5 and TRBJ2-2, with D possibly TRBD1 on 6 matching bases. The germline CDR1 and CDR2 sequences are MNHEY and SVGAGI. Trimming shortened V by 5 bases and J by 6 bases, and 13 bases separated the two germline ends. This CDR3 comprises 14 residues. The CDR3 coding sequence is TGTGCCAGCAGTCTCGGGACAATCGCCGGGGAGCTGTTTTTT. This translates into CASSLGTIAGELFF.

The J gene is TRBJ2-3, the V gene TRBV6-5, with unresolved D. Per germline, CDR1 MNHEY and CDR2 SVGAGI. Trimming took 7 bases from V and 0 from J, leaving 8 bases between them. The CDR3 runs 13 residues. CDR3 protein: CASTTPSTDTQYF. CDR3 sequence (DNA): TGTGCCAGCACAACTCCTAGCACAGATACGCAGTATTTT.

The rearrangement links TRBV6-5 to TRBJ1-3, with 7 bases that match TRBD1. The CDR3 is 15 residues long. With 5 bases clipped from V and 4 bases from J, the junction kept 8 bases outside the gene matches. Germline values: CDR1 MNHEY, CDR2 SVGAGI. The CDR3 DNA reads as TGTGCCAGCAGTACAACAGGGGCGACAGGAAACACCATATATTTT. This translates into CASSTTGATGNTIYF.

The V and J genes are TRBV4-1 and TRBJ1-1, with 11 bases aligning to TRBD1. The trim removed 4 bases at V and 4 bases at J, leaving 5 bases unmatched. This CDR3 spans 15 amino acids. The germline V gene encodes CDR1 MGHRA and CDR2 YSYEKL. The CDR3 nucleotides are TGCGCCAGCAGCCTTAGGACAGGGGGCTTCACTGAAGCTTTCTTT. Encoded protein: CASSLRTGGFTEAFF.

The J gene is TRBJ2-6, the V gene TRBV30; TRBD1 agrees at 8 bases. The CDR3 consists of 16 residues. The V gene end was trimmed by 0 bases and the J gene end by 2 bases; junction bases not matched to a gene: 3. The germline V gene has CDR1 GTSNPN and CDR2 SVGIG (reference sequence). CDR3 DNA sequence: TGTGCCTGGAGTGTACAGGGGGTAACTGGGGCCAACGTCCTGACTTTC. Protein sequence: CAWSVQGVTGANVLTF.

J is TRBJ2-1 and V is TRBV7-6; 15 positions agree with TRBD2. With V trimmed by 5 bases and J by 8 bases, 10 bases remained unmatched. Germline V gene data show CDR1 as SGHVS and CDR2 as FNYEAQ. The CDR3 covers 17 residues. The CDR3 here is CASSPKGLAGGVYEQFF. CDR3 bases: TGTGCCAGCAGCCCTAAAGGACTAGCGGGAGGGGTCTATGAGCAGTTCTTC. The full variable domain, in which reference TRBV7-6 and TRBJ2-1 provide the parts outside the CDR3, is GAGVSQSPRYKVTKRGQDVALRCDPISGHVSLYWYRQALGQGPEFLTYFNYEAQQDKSGLPNDRFSAERPEGSISTLTIQRTEQRDSAMYRCASSPKGLAGGVYEQFFGPGTRLTVL.

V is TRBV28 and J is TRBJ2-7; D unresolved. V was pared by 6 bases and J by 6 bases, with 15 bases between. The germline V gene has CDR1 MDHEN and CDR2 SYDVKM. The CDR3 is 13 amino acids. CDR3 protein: CASSSPASFEQYF. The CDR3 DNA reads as TGTGCCAGCAGCTCCCCCGCAAGCTTCGAGCAGTACTTC.

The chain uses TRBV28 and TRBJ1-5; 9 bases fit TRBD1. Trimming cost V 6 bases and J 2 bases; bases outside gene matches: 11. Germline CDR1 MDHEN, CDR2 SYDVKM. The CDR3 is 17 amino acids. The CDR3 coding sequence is TGTGCCAGCAGAAGGCGGGGGACAGGGCTTGGCAATCAGCCCCAGCATTTT. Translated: CASRRRGTGLGNQPQHF.

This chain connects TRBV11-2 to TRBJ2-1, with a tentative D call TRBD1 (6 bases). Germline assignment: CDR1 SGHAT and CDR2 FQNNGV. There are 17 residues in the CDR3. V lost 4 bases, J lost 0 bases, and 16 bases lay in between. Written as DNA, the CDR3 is TGTGCCAGCAGCTACCCCCAGGGGCTAGGCTCCTACAATGAGCAGTTCTTC. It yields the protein CASSYPQGLGSYNEQFF.

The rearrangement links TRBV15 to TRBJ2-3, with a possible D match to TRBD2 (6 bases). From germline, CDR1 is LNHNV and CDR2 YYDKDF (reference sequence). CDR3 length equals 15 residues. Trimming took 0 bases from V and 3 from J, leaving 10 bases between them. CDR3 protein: CATSRDHGSTDTQYF. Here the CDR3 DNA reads TGTGCCACCAGCAGAGATCACGGGAGTACAGATACGCAGTATTTT.

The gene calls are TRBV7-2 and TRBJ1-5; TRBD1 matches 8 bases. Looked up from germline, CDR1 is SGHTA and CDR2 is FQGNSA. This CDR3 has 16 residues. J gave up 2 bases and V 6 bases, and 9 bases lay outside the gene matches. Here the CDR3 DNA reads TGTGCCAGCAGTCCTGCAGGGGGCCACCGCAATCAGCCCCAGCATTTT. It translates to CASSPAGGHRNQPQHF.

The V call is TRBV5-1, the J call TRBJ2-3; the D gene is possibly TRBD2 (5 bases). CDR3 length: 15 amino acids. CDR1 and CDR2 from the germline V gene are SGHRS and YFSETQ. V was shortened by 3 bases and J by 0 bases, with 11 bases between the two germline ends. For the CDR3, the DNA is TGCGCCAGCAGCTCCGGGTGGACTAGCACAGATACGCAGTATTTT. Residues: CASSSGWTSTDTQYF. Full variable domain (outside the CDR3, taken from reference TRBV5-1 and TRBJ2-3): KAGVTQTPRYLIKTRGQQVTLSCSPISGHRSVSWYQQTPGQGLQFLFEYFSETQRNKGNFPGRFSGRQFSNSRSEMNVSTLELGDSALYLCASSSGWTSTDTQYFGPGTRLTVL.

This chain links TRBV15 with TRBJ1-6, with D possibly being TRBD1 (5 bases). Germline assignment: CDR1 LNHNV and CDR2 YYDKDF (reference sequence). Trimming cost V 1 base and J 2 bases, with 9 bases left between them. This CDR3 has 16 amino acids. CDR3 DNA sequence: TGTGCCACCAGCAGAGGGCCACAGGCCTATAATTCACCCCTCCACTTT. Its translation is CATSRGPQAYNSPLHF.

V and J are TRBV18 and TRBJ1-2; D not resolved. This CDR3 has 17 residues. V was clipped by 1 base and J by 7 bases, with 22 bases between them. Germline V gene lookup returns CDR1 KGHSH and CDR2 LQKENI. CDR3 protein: CASSPRLGQSYIGGYTF. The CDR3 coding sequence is TGTGCCAGCTCACCACGCCTGGGCCAAAGCTATATAGGTGGCTACACCTTC.

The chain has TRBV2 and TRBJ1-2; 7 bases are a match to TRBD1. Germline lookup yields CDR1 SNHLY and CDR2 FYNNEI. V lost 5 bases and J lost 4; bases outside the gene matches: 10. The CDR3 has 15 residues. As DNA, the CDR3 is TGTGCCAGCAGTAGGGGGCGGGGGGCAGCCTATGGCTACACCTTC. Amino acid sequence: CASSRGRGAAYGYTF.

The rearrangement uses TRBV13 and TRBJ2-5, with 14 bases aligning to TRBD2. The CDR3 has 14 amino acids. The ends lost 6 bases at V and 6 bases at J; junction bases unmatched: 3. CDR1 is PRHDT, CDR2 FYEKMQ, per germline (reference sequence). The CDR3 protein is CASRGTSGRQTQYF. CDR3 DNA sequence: TGTGCCAGCAGAGGGACTAGCGGGAGACAGACCCAGTACTTC.

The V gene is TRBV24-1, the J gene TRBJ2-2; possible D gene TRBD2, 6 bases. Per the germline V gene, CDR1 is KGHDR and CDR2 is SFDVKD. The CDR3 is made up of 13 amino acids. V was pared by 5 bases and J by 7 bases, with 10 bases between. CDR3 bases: TGTGCCACCAGTGCCGGGGGTAGCGGGGAGCTGTTTTTT. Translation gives CATSAGGSGELFF.

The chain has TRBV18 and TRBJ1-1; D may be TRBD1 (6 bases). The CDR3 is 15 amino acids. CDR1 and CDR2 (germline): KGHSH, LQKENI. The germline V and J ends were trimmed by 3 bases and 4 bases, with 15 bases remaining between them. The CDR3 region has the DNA TGTGCCAGCTCACCCCCGGGGGGGCTTAGCACTGAAGCTTTCTTT. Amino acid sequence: CASSPPGGLSTEAFF.

CDR3 in amino acids: CASSSPGFSYEQYF. The CDR3 DNA is TGTGCCAGTAGTTCTCCGGGATTCTCCTACGAGCAGTACTTC. The rearrangement joins TRBV19 to TRBJ2-7; D might be TRBD2 (5 bases). This CDR3 is 14 amino acids long. V gave up 5 bases and J gave up 0 bases, with 11 bases separating them. Germline lookup yields CDR1 LNHDA and CDR2 SQIVND (reference sequence).

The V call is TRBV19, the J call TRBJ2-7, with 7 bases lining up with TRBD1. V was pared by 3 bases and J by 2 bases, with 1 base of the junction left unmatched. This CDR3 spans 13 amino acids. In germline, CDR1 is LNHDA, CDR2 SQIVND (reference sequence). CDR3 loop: CASSMDRTYEQYF. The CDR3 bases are TGTGCCAGTAGTATGGACAGGACCTACGAGCAGTACTTC. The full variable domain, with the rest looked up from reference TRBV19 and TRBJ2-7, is DGGITQSPKYLFRKEGQNVTLSCEQNLNHDAMYWYRQDPGQGLRLIYYSQIVNDFQKGDIAEGYSVSREKKESFPLTVTSAQKNPTAFYLCASSMDRTYEQYFGPGTRLTVT.

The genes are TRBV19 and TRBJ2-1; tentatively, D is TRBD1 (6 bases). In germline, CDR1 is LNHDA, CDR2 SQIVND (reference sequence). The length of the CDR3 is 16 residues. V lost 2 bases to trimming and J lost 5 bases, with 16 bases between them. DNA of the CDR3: TGTGCCAGTAGTATATTAGGGGCAGGGGACCACAATGAGCAGTTCTTC. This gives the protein CASSILGAGDHNEQFF.

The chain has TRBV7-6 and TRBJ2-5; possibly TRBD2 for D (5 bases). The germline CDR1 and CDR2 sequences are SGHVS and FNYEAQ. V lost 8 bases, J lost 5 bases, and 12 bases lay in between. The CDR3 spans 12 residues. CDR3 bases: TGTGCCAGCTCCGGGCAGCGGGAGACCCAGTACTTC. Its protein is CASSGQRETQYF.

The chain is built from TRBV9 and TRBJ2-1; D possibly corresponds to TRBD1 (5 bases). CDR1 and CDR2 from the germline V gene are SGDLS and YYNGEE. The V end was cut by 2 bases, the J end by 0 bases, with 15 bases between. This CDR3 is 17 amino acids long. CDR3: CASSVRSQGTSYNEQFF. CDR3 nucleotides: TGTGCCAGCAGCGTCCGCTCCCAGGGCACCTCCTACAATGAGCAGTTCTTC.

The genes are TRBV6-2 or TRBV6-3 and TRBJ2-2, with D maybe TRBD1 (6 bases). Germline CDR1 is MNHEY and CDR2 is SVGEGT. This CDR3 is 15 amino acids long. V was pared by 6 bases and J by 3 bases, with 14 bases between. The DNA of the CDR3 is TGTGCCAGCAGCTTAGCCAGGGGCGACACCGGGGAGCTGTTTTTT. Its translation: CASSLARGDTGELFF.

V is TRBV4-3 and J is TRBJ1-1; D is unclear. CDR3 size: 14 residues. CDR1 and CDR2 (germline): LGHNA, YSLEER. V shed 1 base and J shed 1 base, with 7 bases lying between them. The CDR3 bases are TGCGCCAGCAGCCAAGGGAGCAGGAACACTGAAGCTTTCTTT. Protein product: CASSQGSRNTEAFF.

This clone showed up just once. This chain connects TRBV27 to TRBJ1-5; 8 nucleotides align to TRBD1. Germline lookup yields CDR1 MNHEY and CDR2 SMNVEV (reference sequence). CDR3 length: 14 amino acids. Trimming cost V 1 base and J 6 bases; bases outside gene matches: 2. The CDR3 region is CASSLYRGVQPQHF. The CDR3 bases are TGTGCCAGCAGTTTATACAGGGGGGTTCAGCCCCAGCATTTT.

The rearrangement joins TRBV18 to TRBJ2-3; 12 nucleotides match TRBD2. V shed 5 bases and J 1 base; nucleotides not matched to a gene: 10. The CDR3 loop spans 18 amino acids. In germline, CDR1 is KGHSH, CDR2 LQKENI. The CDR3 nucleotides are TGTGCCAGCTCATTACTAGCGGGAGGACTTACTGGCACAGATACGCAGTATTTT. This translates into CASSLLAGGLTGTDTQYF.

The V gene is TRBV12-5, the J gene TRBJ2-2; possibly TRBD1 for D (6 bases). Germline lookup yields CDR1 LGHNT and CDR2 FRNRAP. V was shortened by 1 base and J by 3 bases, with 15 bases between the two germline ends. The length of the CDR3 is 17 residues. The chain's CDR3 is CASGLARTGSDTGELFF. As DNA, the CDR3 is TGTGCTAGTGGTTTGGCCCGCACAGGGTCAGACACCGGGGAGCTGTTTTTT.

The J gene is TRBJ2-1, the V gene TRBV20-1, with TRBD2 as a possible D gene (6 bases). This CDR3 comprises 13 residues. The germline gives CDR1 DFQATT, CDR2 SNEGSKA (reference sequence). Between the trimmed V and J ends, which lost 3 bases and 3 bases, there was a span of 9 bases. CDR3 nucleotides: TGCAGTGCTAGTGACGGGAGCTACAATGAGCAGTTCTTC. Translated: CSASDGSYNEQFF.